Many counts were recorded for the clone carrying this T cell receptor (beta chain). Antigen specificity is unknown. The data originate from a study of regulatory T cells in long-lasting Graves disease. About the research overall: Persistence in Graves' disease denoted antithyroid drug use beyond 5 years alongside positive TSH receptor antibodies.

For TCR beta, libraries came from iRepertoire HTBI primers and Arm-PCR of CDR3 regions. TCRdb processed the multiplex PCR reads anew with MiXCR; each CDR3 protein has one entry. The sample yields hundreds of thousands of distinct CDR3 sequences, roughly 20% seen once. The CDR3 totals 14 residues. V lost 7 bases, J lost 6 bases, and 13 bases lay in between. General study findings and limits: Analysis covered peripheral blood alone, not thyroid tissue. Persistent disease was characterized by preferential usage of TRBV28, TRBJ1-2 and TRBJ2-5.

Time point indicated: persistent/refractory GD, antithyroid drugs over 5 years with positive TRAb. RNA from PBMCs was the source of the TCR library. Under American Thyroid Association guidelines, Graves' disease was diagnosed. This clonotype originated in a female donor with Graves disease. The rearrangement uses TRBV12-3 or TRBV12-4 and TRBJ1-6; D remains unclear. Here the sequenced sample was peripheral blood mononuclear cells (PBMCs), taken when the disease was refractory, from a patient treated with antithyroid drugs. DNA of the CDR3: TGTGCCAGCACCTTAGGCGGCAGTAATTCACCCCTCCACTTT. Protein sequence: CASTLGGSNSPLHF.